Included here is one TCR beta chain sequence, with context. The length of the CDR3 is 13 residues. The V end was cut by 3 bases, the J end by 1 base, with 6 bases between. Per germline, CDR1 SGHVS and CDR2 FQNEAQ. In the study's own analysis: Amplification of reference gene primers provided the estimated nucleated cell counts. TCRdb keeps only in-frame clones here, not all; method: immunoSEQ multiplex PCR. The DNA was the basis for D and trimming; V, J and clone size are from that table. The sample lists around 100,000 clones, around 81% occurring once. This entry is derived from a study of blood T cell repertoires in COVID-19. Study details: Sites in the United States, Italy and Spain provided acute and convalescent COVID-19 samples.

The genes are TRBV7-8 and TRBJ1-1; D call uncertain. Sequenced input: peripheral blood. The TCR sequence derives from a man aged 45-65 years with active or convalescent COVID-19. The CDR3, as DNA: TGTGCCAGCAGCTTCGGTTCGAACACTGAAGCTTTCTTT. It codes for CASSFGSNTEAFF.